This T cell receptor (beta chain) was recorded in a study of shared clonotypes between healthy human individuals. Study results and limitations: Non-shared clonotypes had lower generation probabilities than those shared by all four donors.

About this clone itself: Its antigen remains unknown.

The CDR3 runs to 15 residues. The germline V gene encodes CDR1 MNHNS and CDR2 SASEGT. J gave up 0 bases and V 6 bases, and 3 bases lay outside the gene matches. Samples underwent the assay at deep level. TCRdb keeps only in-frame clones here, not all; method: immunoSEQ multiplex PCR. The top ten clones hold approximately 1.5% of a sample with about 1 million clones, roughly 70% of them seen once. This receptor was obtained from a man aged 18-30 years in good health. Sequencing was carried out using memory CD4+ T cells sorted from blood. Sample subset: CD45RA-negative fraction. The chain is built from TRBV6-1 and TRBJ2-2; 8 positions match TRBD1. CDR3 coding DNA: TGTGCCAGCAGGGGGGACAGGACGAACACCGGGGAGCTGTTTTTT. Translation: CASRGDRTNTGELFF.